These 18 T cell receptor beta chains share one sample of origin, sequenced in a study of T cell responses to AZD1222 COVID-19 vaccine. Measured with immunoSEQ multiplex PCR; TCRdb has only the in-frame clones, and not every one. The table has roughly 120,000 clones, around 81% seen once. The starting material was peripheral blood, obtained on day 0 of AZD1222 vaccination. These receptor sequences come from an adult in good health.

The V gene is TRBV19, the J gene TRBJ2-7; a possible D gene is TRBD1 (6 bases). V shed 6 bases and J shed 2 bases, with 14 bases lying between them. Germline V gene lookup returns CDR1 LNHDA and CDR2 SQIVND (reference sequence). This CDR3 has 14 residues. CDR3 sequence (DNA): TGTGCCAGTAGACCCGGGACATTCCCCTACGAGCAGTACTTC. This sequence encodes CASRPGTFPYEQYF.

This clone has only one observation. The V gene is TRBV12-5, the J gene TRBJ1-2; 8 nucleotides agree with TRBD1. This CDR3 comprises 16 residues. J gave up 0 bases and V 4 bases, and 7 bases lay outside the gene matches. The V gene's germline CDR1 is LGHNT and CDR2 FRNRAP. CDR3 in DNA: TGTGCTAGTGGTTATGGGACAGGACGTTCTAACTATGGCTACACCTTC. Its translation is CASGYGTGRSNYGYTF.

The chain employs TRBV19 and TRBJ2-7; 9 bases map to TRBD1. From germline, CDR1 is LNHDA and CDR2 SQIVND (reference sequence). The V and J ends lost 6 bases and 3 bases, in that order; junction bases with no gene match: 9. The CDR3 consists of 15 residues. Written as DNA, the CDR3 is TGTGCCAGTAGAGACCTCGGGACAGGGAACTACGAGCAGTACTTC. Amino acid sequence: CASRDLGTGNYEQYF.

The chain combines TRBV7-9 with TRBJ1-4; no firm D call. The CDR3 covers 12 residues. V was trimmed by 5 bases and J by 2 bases, leaving 3 bases between them. From germline, CDR1 is SEHNR and CDR2 FQNEAQ (reference sequence). CDR3 in DNA: TGTGCCAGCAGCCGTACTAATGAAAAACTGTTTTTT. This translates into CASSRTNEKLFF.

This sequence joins TRBV5-1 and TRBJ2-1; 9 bases agree with TRBD1. The J segment lost 3 bases and the V segment lost 7 bases, leaving 8 bases of the junction unmatched. This CDR3 has 15 residues. Germline V gene lookup returns CDR1 SGHRS and CDR2 YFSETQ. CDR3 nucleotide sequence: TGCGCCAGCTCACGGACAGGGGAGGACTACAATGAGCAGTTCTTC. The encoded protein is CASSRTGEDYNEQFF.

Only one count was recorded for this clone. The V call is TRBV30, the J call TRBJ2-1; 10 bases map to TRBD2. The CDR3 has 18 amino acids. J gave up 8 bases and V 2 bases, and 18 bases lay outside the gene matches. The germline CDR1 and CDR2 sequences are GTSNPN and SVGIG (reference sequence). This chain's CDR3 is CAWSQWGSGGSSRDEQFF. CDR3 coding DNA: TGTGCCTGGAGTCAATGGGGTAGCGGGGGGTCAAGCAGGGATGAGCAGTTCTTC. Using reference TRBV30 and TRBJ2-1 for the parts outside the CDR3, the full variable domain is SQTIHQWPATLVQPVGSPLSLECTVEGTSNPNLYWYRQAAGRGLQLLFYSVGIGQISSEVPQNLSASRPQDRQFILSSKKLLLSDSGFYLCAWSQWGSGGSSRDEQFFGPGTRLTVL.

The chain links TRBV6-1 to TRBJ2-7; TRBD1 is a possible D gene (7 bases). CDR1 is MNHNS, CDR2 SASEGT, per germline. V was shortened by 1 base and J by 7 bases, with 17 bases between the two germline ends. There are 15 residues in the CDR3. CDR3 amino acids: CASSEGGQGGREQYF. Written as DNA, the CDR3 is TGTGCCAGCAGTGAAGGGGGGCAGGGGGGTAGGGAGCAGTACTTC.

The chain links TRBV11-3 to TRBJ2-1, with D possibly being TRBD2 (6 bases). The V end was cut by 5 bases, the J end by 14 bases, with 16 bases between. CDR1 is SGHNT and CDR2 is YENEEA in the germline V gene. CDR3 length equals 12 residues. The CDR3 loop reads CASSLNSGGEFF. The CDR3 DNA sequence: TGTGCCAGCAGCCTAAATAGCGGTGGAGAGTTCTTC.

The chain has TRBV5-4 and TRBJ2-1; possible D gene TRBD2, 5 bases. Germline CDR1 reads SGHNT; CDR2 reads YYREEE (reference sequence). This CDR3 contains 13 residues. Trimming removed 5 bases from V and 5 bases from J, with 11 bases in between. The CDR3 sequence: CASRFTSDNEQFF. Here the CDR3 DNA reads TGTGCCAGCAGGTTCACTAGTGACAATGAGCAGTTCTTC.

V and J are TRBV7-2 and TRBJ2-3; D not resolved. The CDR3 covers 17 residues. V lost 0 bases and J 2 bases, leaving 15 bases between the germline ends. The germline CDR1 and CDR2 sequences are SGHTA and FQGNSA. DNA of the CDR3: TGTGCCAGCAGCTTAGCAGAATGGCGGATTTTCACAGATACGCAGTATTTT. This codes for CASSLAEWRIFTDTQYF.

This chain uses TRBV28 with TRBJ1-6; 9 nucleotides line up with TRBD1. This CDR3 spans 13 amino acids. Germline-derived CDR1 and CDR2 are MDHEN and SYDVKM. The J segment lost 7 bases and the V segment lost 8 bases, leaving 3 bases of the junction unmatched. CDR3 amino acids: CASRQGGNSPLHF. The CDR3 nucleotides read TGTGCCAGCCGACAGGGGGGAAATTCACCCCTCCACTTT.

J is TRBJ1-1 and V is TRBV12-3 or TRBV12-4; D not certain. CDR3 length: 11 residues. V was pared by 6 bases and J by 6 bases, with 8 bases between. The CDR3 region is CASSPGSEAFF. The CDR3 DNA follows: TGTGCCAGCAGCCCGGGTTCTGAAGCTTTCTTT.

The V gene is TRBV18, the J gene TRBJ2-1, with 8 bases identical to TRBD2. Germline V gene sequence: CDR1 KGHSH, CDR2 LQKENI. CDR3 length: 15 amino acids. V gave up 1 base and J gave up 13 bases; unmatched junction bases: 12. CDR3 in amino acids: CASSPLTGGPGPQFF. CDR3 DNA: TGTGCCAGCTCACCACTAACGGGGGGGCCGGGTCCCCAGTTCTTC.

The chain carries TRBV7-2 and TRBJ2-5; D is possibly TRBD1 (5 bases). CDR1 is SGHTA, CDR2 FQGNSA, per germline. This CDR3 is built from 15 residues. The V and J ends lost 4 bases and 5 bases respectively, with 17 bases between them. The CDR3 DNA is TGTGCCAGCAGCTCCCGTGCAGGGCCCTATGAGACCCAGTACTTC. Its protein is CASSSRAGPYETQYF.

This sequence joins TRBV16 and TRBJ1-4; possibly TRBD1 for D (5 bases). The V and J ends lost 6 bases and 5 bases respectively, with 10 bases between them. In germline, CDR1 is KGHSY, CDR2 FQNENV. This CDR3 is built from 13 residues. CDR3 protein: CASRQVFNEKLFF. The CDR3 coding sequence is TGTGCCAGCAGACAGGTCTTCAATGAAAAACTGTTTTTT.

This sequence joins TRBV4-1 and TRBJ1-5; D possibly corresponds to TRBD1 (6 bases). This CDR3 is 14 amino acids long. Germline CDR1 and CDR2: MGHRA and YSYEKL. Trimming took off 0 bases at V and 6 bases at J, with 9 bases between the two ends. The CDR3 region is CASSQEPGVQPQHF. CDR3 nucleotide sequence: TGCGCCAGCAGCCAAGAACCAGGGGTTCAGCCCCAGCATTTT.

The chain couples TRBV10-1 to TRBJ2-1; D might be TRBD1 (6 bases). V dropped 8 bases and J dropped 0 bases, with 17 bases sitting between them. The germline CDR1 and CDR2 sequences are WNHNN and SYGVQD (reference sequence). CDR3 size: 16 residues. CDR3 DNA sequence: TGCGCCAGCGTTGCCCAGGGGATAAGCTCCTACAATGAGCAGTTCTTC. This translates into CASVAQGISSYNEQFF.

This chain links TRBV5-5 with TRBJ2-4; 12 nucleotides align to TRBD2. The V gene's germline CDR1 is SGHKS and CDR2 YYEKEE (reference sequence). Trimming at V came to 1 base and at J to 2 bases, leaving 10 bases not matched to a gene. CDR3 size: 19 residues. CDR3 DNA sequence: TGTGCCAGCAGCTTGCGCCTAGCGGGGGGGCCCGTGTCCAAAAACATTCAGTACTTC. Protein product: CASSLRLAGGPVSKNIQYF.